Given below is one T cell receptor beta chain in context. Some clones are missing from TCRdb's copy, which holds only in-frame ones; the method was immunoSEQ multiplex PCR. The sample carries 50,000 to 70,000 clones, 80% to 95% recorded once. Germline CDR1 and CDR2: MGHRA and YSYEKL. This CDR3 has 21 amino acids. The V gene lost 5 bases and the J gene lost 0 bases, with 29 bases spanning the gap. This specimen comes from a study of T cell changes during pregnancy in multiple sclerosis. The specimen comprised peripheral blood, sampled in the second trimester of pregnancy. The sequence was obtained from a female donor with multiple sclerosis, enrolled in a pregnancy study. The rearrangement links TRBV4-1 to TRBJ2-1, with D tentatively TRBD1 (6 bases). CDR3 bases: TGCGCCAGCAGCTCCGAGGGTGGGGGCGCGGGCTACCCTATCTCCTACAATGAGCAGTTCTTC. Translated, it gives CASSSEGGGAGYPISYNEQFF.